The source of this T cell receptor (beta chain) is a study of OX40 agonist ivuxolimab in advanced cancers. Overall study: Those enrolled were approximately 78% male, with a mean age of about 60 years and ages from about 20 to 80.

The data were produced by immunoSEQ multiplex PCR, yet TCRdb's version contains in-frame clones alone and is incomplete. The sample lists 15,000 to 25,000 clones; roughly 89% were seen once. Details on this clone: Its specificity is not known.

V was clipped by 4 bases and J by 6 bases; unmatched bases: 14. This CDR3 spans 17 amino acids. CDR1 and CDR2 (germline): SEHNR, FQNEAQ (reference sequence). Whole-study findings and limits: Also showing low normalized T-cell clonal expansion were some of the nonresponders.

J is TRBJ2-4 and V is TRBV7-9; 8 bases line up with TRBD1. This TCR came from an adult with an advanced solid tumor such as melanoma, head and neck, liver or kidney cancer. Sequences were derived from CD4+ or CD8+ T cells sorted from blood, sampled in a trial of the OX40 agonist ivuxolimab. This CDR3 is CASSSSDGGQDLNIQYF. CDR3 nucleotide sequence: TGTGCCAGCAGCTCCTCCGACGGGGGACAGGACCTAAACATTCAGTACTTC. The full variable domain, completed using reference TRBV7-9 and TRBJ2-4, is DTGVSQNPRHKITKRGQNVTFRCDPISEHNRLYWYRQTLGQGPEFLTYFQNEAQLEKSRLLSDRFSAERPKGSFSTLEIQRTEQGDSAMYLCASSSSDGGQDLNIQYFGAGTRLSVL.